The 22 T cell receptor beta chains given below trace back to one sample, sequenced in a study of cytomegalovirus exposure and HLA in healthy donors. Both 60 Vbeta primers and 13 Jbeta primers went into the PCR. TCRdb's copy holds only in-frame clones and misses some; the assay was immunoSEQ multiplex PCR. Here the sample spans 90,000 to 100,000 clones, 78% being singletons. The specimen was PBMCs. All receptors come from a woman between 40 and 55 years old in good health and CMV-seronegative.

The chain is built from TRBV14 and TRBJ2-5; D is possibly TRBD2 (5 bases). The CDR3 sequence is 16 residues long. Germline CDR1 is SGHDN and CDR2 is FVKESK. The V and J ends lost 1 base and 4 bases respectively, with 16 bases between them. CDR3 protein: CASSQGGSPILETQYF. CDR3 bases: TGTGCCAGCAGCCAAGGAGGGAGCCCCATTTTAGAGACCCAGTACTTC.

This clone was found a few times. The CDR3 loop reads CASSFDITNEQYF. The CDR3 DNA follows: TGTGCCAGCAGTTTCGACATAACCAACGAGCAGTACTTC. V usage is TRBV2 and J usage is TRBJ2-7; D remains unclear. The CDR3 extends over 13 amino acids. Germline assignment: CDR1 SNHLY and CDR2 FYNNEI. V lost 5 bases to trimming and J lost 5 bases, with 13 bases between them.

CDR3 in DNA: TGTGCCAGTAGTAGATGGACAGGTTCGAACACTGAAGCTTTCTTT. Protein: CASSRWTGSNTEAFF. The gene calls are TRBV19 and TRBJ1-1, with 7 bases lining up with TRBD1. Trimming took 4 bases from V and 1 from J; bases not matched to a gene: 6. Germline V CDR1 and CDR2: LNHDA, SQIVND (reference sequence). This CDR3 comprises 15 residues.

The chain combines TRBV6-7 with TRBJ2-2, with D unresolved. TRBV6-7 falls under the ORF class, with uncertain function. V was trimmed by 2 bases and J by 2 bases, leaving 15 bases between them. This CDR3 region has 17 residues. CDR3 sequence reads: CASSYPILIRNTGELFF. As DNA, the CDR3 is TGTGCCAGCAGTTACCCGATACTGATCCGAAACACCGGGGAGCTGTTTTTT.

The chain employs TRBV27 and TRBJ2-1, with TRBD1 matching 9 bases. CDR1 is MNHEY, CDR2 SMNVEV, per germline (reference sequence). This CDR3 spans 12 amino acids. Trimming cost V 2 bases and J 14 bases; bases outside gene matches: 4. CDR3 residues: CASSLQQGAKFF. The CDR3 DNA reads TGTGCCAGCAGTTTACAACAGGGGGCGAAGTTCTTC.

The V gene is TRBV19, the J gene TRBJ1-5, with TRBD1 matching 7 bases. This CDR3 comprises 15 residues. V lost 3 bases to trimming and J lost 2 bases; unmatched junction nucleotides: 4. Germline V gives CDR1 LNHDA, CDR2 SQIVND (reference sequence). Written as DNA, the CDR3 is TGTGCCAGTAGTATGGAAACAGGGGGCAATCAGCCCCAGCATTTT. It codes for CASSMETGGNQPQHF.

This chain connects TRBV5-6 to TRBJ2-1; D gene uncertain. CDR1 is SGHDT, CDR2 YYEEEE, per germline. CDR3 length: 16 residues. Between the trimmed V and J ends, which lost 4 bases and 8 bases, there was a span of 22 bases. The CDR3 spells CASSIFLAPSSDEQFF. In nucleotides, the CDR3 is TGTGCCAGCAGCATTTTTCTCGCTCCCTCCAGTGATGAGCAGTTCTTC.

J is TRBJ1-2 and V is TRBV29-1; TRBD1 aligns across 7 bases. CDR3 length equals 13 residues. Germline V gene data show CDR1 as SQVTM and CDR2 as ANQGSEA. J lost 2 bases, V lost 8 bases, and 8 bases had no gene match. CDR3 nucleotide sequence: TGCAGCTCTTCCGACAGGGCCAACTATGGCTACACCTTC. Translating gives CSSSDRANYGYTF.

The CDR3 here is CASSPTSGRANEQFF. CDR3 sequence (DNA): TGTGCCAGCAGTCCGACTAGCGGGAGGGCCAATGAGCAGTTCTTC. The V and J genes are TRBV28 and TRBJ2-1; TRBD2 agrees at 14 bases. Trimming removed 5 bases from V and 6 bases from J; junction bases left unmatched: 3. The germline CDR1 and CDR2 sequences are MDHEN and SYDVKM. There are 15 residues in the CDR3.

The chain joins TRBV18 to TRBJ2-5; D may be TRBD2 (5 bases). The V end was cut by 3 bases, the J end by 5 bases, with 13 bases between. Germline V lookup: CDR1 KGHSH, CDR2 LQKENI. The length of the CDR3 is 14 residues. CDR3 sequence reads: CASSPLLGGETQYF. CDR3 nucleotide sequence: TGTGCCAGCTCACCCTTACTAGGTGGCGAGACCCAGTACTTC.

The CDR3 here is CASSTGLRGQETQYF. The CDR3 nucleotides read TGTGCCAGCAGCACCGGTCTCAGAGGGCAAGAGACCCAGTACTTC. The chain uses TRBV11-2 and TRBJ2-5; D possibly corresponds to TRBD2 (5 bases). Germline assignment: CDR1 SGHAT and CDR2 FQNNGV. Trimming removed 5 bases at V and 2 bases at J, with 15 bases between. This CDR3 has 15 amino acids. The entire variable domain, with the rest obtained from reference TRBV11-2 and TRBJ2-5, is as follows: EAGVAQSPRYKIIEKRQSVAFWCNPISGHATLYWYQQILGQGPKLLIQFQNNGVVDDSQLPKDRFSAERLKGVDSTLKIQPAKLEDSAVYLCASSTGLRGQETQYFGPGTRLLVL.

The chain joins TRBV28 to TRBJ1-5; 7 positions match TRBD1. The CDR3 covers 14 residues. Germline CDR1 reads MDHEN; CDR2 reads SYDVKM. V trimming: 6 bases; J trimming: 4 bases; junction bases outside the gene matches: 6. CDR3 DNA sequence: TGTGCCAGCAGACAGGGGCATGCGAATCAGCCCCAGCATTTT. It translates to CASRQGHANQPQHF.

The J gene is TRBJ2-5, the V gene TRBV5-1; 8 nucleotides align to TRBD1. The J call may be faulty, since TRBJ2-7 better matches the DNA end. Germline lookup yields CDR1 SGHRS and CDR2 YFSETQ. The CDR3 length is 14 residues. The CDR3 protein is CASSPRTGMDEQYF. The CDR3 DNA reads TGCGCCAGCAGCCCCCGGACAGGGATGGACGAGCAGTACTTC.

The CDR3 DNA follows: TGTGCCAGCAGCCCCCGACAGGGGTTTTACCAAGAGACCCAGTACTTC. This sequence encodes CASSPRQGFYQETQYF. The chain couples TRBV5-5 to TRBJ2-5, with 8 bases lining up with TRBD1. This CDR3 is built from 16 residues. J lost 0 bases, V lost 4 bases, and 8 bases had no gene match. The germline V gene encodes CDR1 SGHKS and CDR2 YYEKEE (reference sequence). The full variable domain, its missing parts supplied by reference TRBV5-5 and TRBJ2-5, is DAGVTQSPTHLIKTRGQQVTLRCSPISGHKSVSWYQQVLGQGPQFIFQYYEKEERGRGNFPDRFSARQFPNYSSELNVNALLLGDSALYLCASSPRQGFYQETQYFGPGTRLLVL.

This chain uses TRBV7-8 with TRBJ1-3; D is perhaps TRBD1 (5 bases). CDR3 length equals 18 residues. V gave up 2 bases and J gave up 0 bases, with 17 bases separating them. Germline loops: CDR1 SGHVS, CDR2 FQNEAQ. In DNA form, the CDR3 reads TGTGCCAGCAGCTTAATGGTCCAACAGGATTTCTCTGGAAACACCATATATTTT. This translates into CASSLMVQQDFSGNTIYF.

Only one count was recorded for this clone. The chain couples TRBV5-1 to TRBJ2-3; 7 nucleotides agree with TRBD2. The CDR3 loop spans 13 amino acids. V shed 7 bases, J shed 4 bases, and the junction held 6 bases outside the gene matches. CDR1 and CDR2 from the germline V gene are SGHRS and YFSETQ. The CDR3, as DNA: TGCGCCAGCGCAGGACTAGGGTCAGATACGCAGTATTTT. This sequence encodes CASAGLGSDTQYF.

V usage is TRBV5-1 and J usage is TRBJ2-2; perhaps TRBD2 as D (6 bases). The V gene's germline CDR1 is SGHRS and CDR2 YFSETQ. The CDR3 contains 18 residues. V was trimmed by 4 bases and J by 1 base, leaving 20 bases between them. CDR3 DNA sequence: TGCGCCAGCAGCCCATGGCATGGTGGCGGGGAGAACACCGGGGAGCTGTTTTTT. It codes for CASSPWHGGGENTGELFF.

The genes are TRBV27 and TRBJ1-4, with 9 positions matching TRBD1. Losses at the gene ends were 5 bases for V and 2 bases for J; bases not matched to a gene: 6. Looked up from germline, CDR1 is MNHEY and CDR2 is SMNVEV (reference sequence). This CDR3 is 16 amino acids long. The CDR3 DNA sequence: TGTGCCAGCAGTCCCCACAGGGGGCCGACTAATGAAAAACTGTTTTTT. It codes for CASSPHRGPTNEKLFF.

In this sample, this clone turned up once. The genes are TRBV18 and TRBJ1-1; 9 bases map to TRBD1. The germline CDR1 and CDR2 sequences are KGHSH and LQKENI. The CDR3 is made up of 15 amino acids. J lost 7 bases, V lost 3 bases, and 9 bases had no gene match. CDR3 region: CASSPSKQGASEAFF. The CDR3 DNA follows: TGTGCCAGCTCACCCAGTAAACAGGGGGCAAGTGAAGCTTTCTTT. The full variable domain, completed using reference TRBV18 and TRBJ1-1, is NAGVMQNPRHLVRRRGQEARLRCSPMKGHSHVYWYRQLPEEGLKFMVYLQKENIIDESGMPKERFSAEFPKEGPSILRIQQVVRGDSAAYFCASSPSKQGASEAFFGQGTRLTVV.

This clone was detected a few times. The rearrangement uses TRBV29-1 and TRBJ1-1; 9 bases agree with TRBD1. Germline loops: CDR1 SQVTM, CDR2 ANQGSEA. Trimming at V came to 2 bases and at J to 7 bases, leaving 11 bases not matched to a gene. The CDR3 spans 15 residues. CDR3 loop: CSVENTGGRQDEAFF. As DNA, the CDR3 is TGCAGCGTTGAAAATACAGGGGGCAGGCAGGATGAAGCTTTCTTT.

The V and J genes are TRBV7-8 and TRBJ2-3; D gene uncertain. The CDR3 contains 15 residues. Trimming took 4 bases from V and 0 from J, leaving 11 bases between them. CDR1 SGHVS and CDR2 FQNEAQ come from the germline V gene. CDR3 in amino acids: CASSSATVSTDTQYF. In DNA form, the CDR3 reads TGTGCCAGCAGCTCAGCCACAGTTAGCACAGATACGCAGTATTTT. Variable domain in full (rest from reference TRBV7-8 and TRBJ2-3): GAGVSQSPRYKVAKRGQDVALRCDPISGHVSLFWYQQALGQGPEFLTYFQNEAQLDKSGLPSDRFFAERPEGSVSTLKIQRTQQEDSAVYLCASSSATVSTDTQYFGPGTRLTVL.

V is TRBV7-9 and J is TRBJ2-3; D is unclear. The V end lost 6 bases, the J end lost 2 bases, and 9 bases lay between the germline ends. The V gene's germline CDR1 is SEHNR and CDR2 FQNEAQ (reference sequence). This CDR3 region has 13 residues. The CDR3: CASRLAVTDTQYF. The CDR3 nucleotides are TGTGCCAGCAGACTTGCGGTCACAGATACGCAGTATTTT. Drawing the rest from reference TRBV7-9 and TRBJ2-3, the complete variable domain is DTGVSQNPRHKITKRGQNVTFRCDPISEHNRLYWYRQTLGQGPEFLTYFQNEAQLEKSRLLSDRFSAERPKGSFSTLEIQRTEQGDSAMYLCASRLAVTDTQYFGPGTRLTVL.